One sample yielded the 10 T cell receptor beta chains listed below, sequenced in a study of metastatic and nonmetastatic thyroid tumors. No treatment had been given to any patient before thyroid surgery. TCRdb recomputed clones from the PCR reads via MiXCR. The profile covers about 35,000 clones, with roughly 19% appearing a single time and around 11% taken by the ten largest. Input material: blood. The receptors were sampled from a male donor with papillary thyroid cancer or a benign thyroid nodule (not recorded which). Some clones in this sample may be carry-over from other donors' samples.

This clone was found many times. The V and J genes are TRBV19 and TRBJ1-4; D may be TRBD1 (5 bases). The CDR3 length is 17 residues. Germline CDR1 reads LNHDA; CDR2 reads SQIVND (reference sequence). V dropped 3 bases and J dropped 8 bases, with 22 bases sitting between them. CDR3 sequence: CASSIGPRGSRGEKLFF. CDR3 DNA sequence: TGTGCCAGTAGTATCGGACCCCGGGGATCTCGGGGGGAAAAACTGTTTTTT.

The chain links TRBV2 to TRBJ2-7; 12 nucleotides agree with TRBD2. CDR3 length: 15 residues. Germline V gives CDR1 SNHLY, CDR2 FYNNEI. With 6 bases clipped from V and 2 bases from J, the junction kept 5 bases outside the gene matches. The CDR3 sequence: CASSLTSGSPYEQYF. CDR3 in DNA: TGTGCCAGCAGCCTGACTAGCGGGAGCCCCTACGAGCAGTACTTC.

This clone was counted ten times or more. The J gene is TRBJ2-7, the V gene TRBV30; D is perhaps TRBD1 (6 bases). The germline V gene has CDR1 GTSNPN and CDR2 SVGIG (reference sequence). V lost 4 bases, J lost 0 bases, and 19 bases lay in between. CDR3 size: 16 residues. The CDR3 loop is CAWIGAGVTSSYEQYF. The CDR3 DNA reads as TGTGCCTGGATTGGGGCAGGGGTCACGAGCTCCTACGAGCAGTACTTC.

On this clone itself: An end of the junction differs from the germline gene, which may be a read error. The chain links TRBV4-2 to TRBJ2-3; 7 bases agree with TRBD2. The CDR3 contains 14 residues. Per germline, CDR1 LGHNA and CDR2 YNFKEQ. CDR3 sequence reads: CSSIQGGGGDTQYF. In DNA, the CDR3 is TGTTCCAGCATCCAAGGCGGGGGAGGTGATACGCAGTATTTT.

This clone has at least ten counts. The chain links TRBV27 to TRBJ1-1; 7 nucleotides line up with TRBD1. The length of the CDR3 is 16 residues. After removal of 0 bases from V and 4 bases from J, the junction contained 8 bases not matched to a gene. Germline loops: CDR1 MNHEY, CDR2 SMNVEV (reference sequence). The CDR3 loop is CASSLSAGGGGTEAFF. As DNA, the CDR3 is TGTGCCAGCAGTTTATCGGCAGGGGGTGGAGGCACTGAAGCTTTCTTT.

This clone was seen repeatedly, ten times or more. The chain employs TRBV9 and TRBJ2-5; 11 bases map to TRBD2. V was pared by 0 bases and J by 5 bases, with 6 bases of the junction left unmatched. CDR3 size: 16 residues. Per germline, CDR1 SGDLS and CDR2 YYNGEE. The CDR3 loop is CASSVGSGGAWETQYF. The CDR3 coding sequence is TGTGCCAGCAGCGTAGGTAGCGGGGGGGCTTGGGAGACCCAGTACTTC.

This clone qualifies as medium-sized. The chain joins TRBV28 to TRBJ2-7, with 7 bases that match TRBD1. The CDR3 covers 13 residues. J gave up 4 bases and V 6 bases, and 6 bases lay outside the gene matches. Germline CDR1 is MDHEN and CDR2 is SYDVKM. The CDR3 protein is CASSRPGQYEQYF. The DNA for the CDR3 is TGTGCCAGCAGCCGTCCGGGACAGTACGAGCAGTACTTC.

This clone was detected a few times. An end of the junction does not agree with germline; a read error may underlie this. The V and J genes are TRBV6-4 and TRBJ2-3; possibly TRBD1 for D (7 bases). CDR1 is MRHNA and CDR2 is SNTAGT in the germline V gene. The CDR3 has 16 amino acids. The CDR3 DNA follows: TGTGCCAGCGGTGAAAGCCAGGGGGGCCTCACAGATACGCAGTATTTT. It translates to CASGESQGGLTDTQYF.

This clone was counted many times. V usage is TRBV2 and J usage is TRBJ2-3; no clear D. This CDR3 region has 14 residues. The V end lost 2 bases, the J end lost 2 bases, and 8 bases lay between the germline ends. Germline values: CDR1 SNHLY, CDR2 FYNNEI. This chain's CDR3 is CASSERDITDTQYF. The DNA for the CDR3 is TGTGCCAGCAGTGAAAGGGATATCACAGATACGCAGTATTTT.

This clone is judged medium-sized. V and J are TRBV6-1 and TRBJ1-2; D is undetermined. The V gene's germline CDR1 is MNHNS and CDR2 SASEGT. The CDR3 contains 14 residues. V gave up 9 bases and J gave up 4 bases, with 18 bases separating them. CDR3 protein: CASIGFNIGYGYTF. CDR3 nucleotide sequence: TGTGCCAGTATCGGTTTCAATATCGGCTATGGCTACACCTTC.